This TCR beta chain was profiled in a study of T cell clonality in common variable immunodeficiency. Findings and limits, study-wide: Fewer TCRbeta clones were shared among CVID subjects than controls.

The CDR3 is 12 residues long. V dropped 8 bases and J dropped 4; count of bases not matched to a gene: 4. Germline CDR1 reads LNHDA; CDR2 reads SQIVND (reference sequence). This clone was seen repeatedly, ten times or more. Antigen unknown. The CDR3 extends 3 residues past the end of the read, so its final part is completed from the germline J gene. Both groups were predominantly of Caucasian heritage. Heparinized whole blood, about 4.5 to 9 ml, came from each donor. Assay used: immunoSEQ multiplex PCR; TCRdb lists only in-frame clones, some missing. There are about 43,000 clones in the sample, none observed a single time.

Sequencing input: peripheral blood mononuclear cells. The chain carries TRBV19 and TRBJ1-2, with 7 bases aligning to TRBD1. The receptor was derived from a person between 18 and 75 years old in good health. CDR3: CASYRQGYGYTF. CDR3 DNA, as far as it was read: TGTGCCAGTTACAGACAGGGCTATGGC.